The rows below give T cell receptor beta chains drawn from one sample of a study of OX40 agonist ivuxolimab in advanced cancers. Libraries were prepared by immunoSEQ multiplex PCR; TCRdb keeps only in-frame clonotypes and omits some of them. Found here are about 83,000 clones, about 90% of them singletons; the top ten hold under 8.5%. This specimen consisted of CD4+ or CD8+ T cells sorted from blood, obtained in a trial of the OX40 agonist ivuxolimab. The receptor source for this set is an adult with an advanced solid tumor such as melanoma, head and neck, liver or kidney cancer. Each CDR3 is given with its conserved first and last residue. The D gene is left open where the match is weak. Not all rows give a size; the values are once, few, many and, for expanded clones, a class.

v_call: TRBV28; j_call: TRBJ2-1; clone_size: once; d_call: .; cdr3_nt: TGTGCCAGCAGGACGCTCATGGTGGGGAATGAGCAGTTCTTC; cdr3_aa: CASRTLMVGNEQFF
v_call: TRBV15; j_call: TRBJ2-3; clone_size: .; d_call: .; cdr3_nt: TGTGCCACCAGCAGAGATCCGAATACGCAGTATTTT; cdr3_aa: CATSRDPNTQYF
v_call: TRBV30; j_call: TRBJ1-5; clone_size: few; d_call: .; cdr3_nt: TGTGCCTGGACAGGGGACGGCAATCAGCCCCAGCATTTT; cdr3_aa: CAWTGDGNQPQHF
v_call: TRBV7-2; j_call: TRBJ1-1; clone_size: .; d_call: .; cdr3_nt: TGTGCCAGCAGCGAACTGGGGGGCGGACGACCTGAAGCTTTCTTT; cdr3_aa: CASSELGGGRPEAFF
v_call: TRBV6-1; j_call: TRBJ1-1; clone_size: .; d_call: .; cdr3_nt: TGTGCCAGCAGTGAAGAGTTGGGCACTGAAGCTTTCTTT; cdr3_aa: CASSEELGTEAFF
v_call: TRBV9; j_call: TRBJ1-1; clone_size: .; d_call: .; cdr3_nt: TGTGCCAGCAGCGTAGGTGAGGTCATGAACACTGAAGCTTTCTTT; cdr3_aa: CASSVGEVMNTEAFF
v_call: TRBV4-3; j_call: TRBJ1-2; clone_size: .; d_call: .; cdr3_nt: TGCGCCAGCAGCCAGTCGACAGCTTTCCCTTATGGCTACACCTTC; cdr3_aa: CASSQSTAFPYGYTF
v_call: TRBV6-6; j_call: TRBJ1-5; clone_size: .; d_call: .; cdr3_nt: TGTGCCAGCAGTACCCAATGGGATCAGCCCCAGCATTTT; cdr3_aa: CASSTQWDQPQHF
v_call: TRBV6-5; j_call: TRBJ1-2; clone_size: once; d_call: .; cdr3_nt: TGTGCCAGCAGTTACTCGCCCACCAATAACTATGGCTACACCTTC; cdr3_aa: CASSYSPTNNYGYTF
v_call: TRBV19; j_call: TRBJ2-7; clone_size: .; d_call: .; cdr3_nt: TGTGCCAGTAGTATAAGCTTATCCTACGAGCAGTACTTC; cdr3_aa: CASSISLSYEQYF
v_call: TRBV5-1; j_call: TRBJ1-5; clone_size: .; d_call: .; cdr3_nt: TGCGCCAGCAGCTTAGAGGGATTAGATCAGCCCCAGCATTTT; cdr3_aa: CASSLEGLDQPQHF